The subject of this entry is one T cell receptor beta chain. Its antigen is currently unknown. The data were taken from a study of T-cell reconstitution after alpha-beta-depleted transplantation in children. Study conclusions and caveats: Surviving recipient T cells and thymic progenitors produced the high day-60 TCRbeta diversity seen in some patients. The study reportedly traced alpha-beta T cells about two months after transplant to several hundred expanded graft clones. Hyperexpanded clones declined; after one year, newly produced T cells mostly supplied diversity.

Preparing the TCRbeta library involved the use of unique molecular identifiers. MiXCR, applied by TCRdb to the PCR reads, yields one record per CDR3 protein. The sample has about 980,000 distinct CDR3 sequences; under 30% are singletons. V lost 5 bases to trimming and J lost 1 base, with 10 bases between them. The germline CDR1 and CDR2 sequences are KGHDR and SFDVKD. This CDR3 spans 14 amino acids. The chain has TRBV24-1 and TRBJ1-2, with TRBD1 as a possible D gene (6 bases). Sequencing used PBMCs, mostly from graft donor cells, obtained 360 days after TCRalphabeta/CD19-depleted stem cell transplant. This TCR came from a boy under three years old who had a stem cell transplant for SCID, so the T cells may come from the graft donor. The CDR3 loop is CATSGGQRNYGYTF. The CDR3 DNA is TGTGCCACCAGTGGCGGACAGCGTAACTATGGCTACACCTTC.